This T cell receptor (beta chain) came from a study of OX40 agonist ivuxolimab in advanced cancers. Looking at the study overall: Every 2 weeks, patients got intravenous ivuxolimab at one of six dose levels (0.01-10 mg/kg). Therapy given before enrollment (anti-PD-1, anti-PD-L1 or anti-CTLA-4) was allowed, and roughly 41% had some. The study reported partial responses in three patients: one hepatocellular carcinoma, two cutaneous melanoma.

The CDR3 is 17 amino acids. Trimming took 5 bases from V and 4 from J; bases not matched to a gene: 12. The V gene's germline CDR1 is SGHTA and CDR2 FQGNSA. Sequencing was performed with immunoSEQ multiplex PCR; in TCRdb, only in-frame clones are kept and a portion is missing. The sample holds tens of thousands of clones, about 91% seen once. The input for sequencing was CD4+ or CD8+ T cells sorted from blood, taken in a trial of the OX40 agonist ivuxolimab. The sequence derives from an adult with an advanced solid tumor such as melanoma, head and neck, liver or kidney cancer. This chain uses TRBV7-2 with TRBJ2-3; 10 bases fit TRBD2. In DNA form, the CDR3 reads TGTGCCAGCAGCCCGTGGGCTAGCGGGAGTTTCGCAGATACGCAGTATTTT. Protein: CASSPWASGSFADTQYF.